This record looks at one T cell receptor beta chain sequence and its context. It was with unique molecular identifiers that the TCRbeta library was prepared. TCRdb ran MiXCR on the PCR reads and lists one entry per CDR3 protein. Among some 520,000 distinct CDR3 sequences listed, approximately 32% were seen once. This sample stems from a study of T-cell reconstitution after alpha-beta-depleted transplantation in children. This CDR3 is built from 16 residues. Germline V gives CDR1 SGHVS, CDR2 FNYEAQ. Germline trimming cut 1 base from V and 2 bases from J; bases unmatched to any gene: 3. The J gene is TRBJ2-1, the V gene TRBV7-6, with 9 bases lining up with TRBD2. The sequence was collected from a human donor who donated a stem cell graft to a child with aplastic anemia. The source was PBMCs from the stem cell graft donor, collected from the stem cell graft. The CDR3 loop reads CASSLGGRAAYNEQFF. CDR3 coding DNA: TGTGCCAGCAGCTTAGGCGGGAGGGCCGCCTACAATGAGCAGTTCTTC.